This is a list of T cell receptor beta chains from one sample in a study of beta chain features in type 1 diabetes. The protocol was immunoSEQ multiplex PCR, while the TCRdb copy is restricted to in-frame clones and leaves out a portion. The table includes some 45,000 clones, over 60% detected once. The specimen sequenced was Tregs from blood. The source of these receptors is a woman younger than 35 with type 1 diabetes. Both conserved end residues are part of each CDR3. D genes are given only for firm matches. The size of a clone is reported for some rows only, either as once, few or many, or as a class for expanded clones.

CASSSSGSAEKLFF	TGTGCCAGCAGCTCTTCAGGGTCGGCTGAAAAACTGTTTTTT	14	few	TRBV7-2	.	TRBJ1-4
CASSLEGQGIYEQYF	TGTGCCAGCAGCTTAGAGGGGCAGGGAATCTACGAGCAGTACTTC	15	.	TRBV11-3	.	TRBJ2-7
CASSIQGGAKAFF	TGTGCCAGCTCGATACAGGGGGGAGCTAAAGCTTTCTTT	13	.	TRBV6-6	TRBD1	TRBJ1-1
CASSGSTGANSPLHF	TGTGCCAGCAGTGGTTCGACAGGGGCGAATTCACCCCTCCACTTT	15	.	TRBV16	TRBD1	TRBJ1-6
CASSFRAGAYNEQFF	TGCGCCAGCAGCTTTAGAGCGGGTGCCTACAATGAGCAGTTCTTC	15	.	TRBV5-1	.	TRBJ2-1
CASSYLWRPNEQFF	TGTGCCAGCAGTTACCTCTGGCGGCCCAATGAGCAGTTCTTC	14	.	TRBV2	.	TRBJ2-1
CASSLGGIYNEQFF	TGCGCCAGCAGCTTGGGAGGAATATACAATGAGCAGTTCTTC	14	.	TRBV5-1	.	TRBJ2-1
CASSPRGGLEQYF	TGTGCCAGCAGCCCCCGGGGGGGCTTGGAGCAGTACTTC	13	.	TRBV11-3	TRBD2	TRBJ2-5
CASYGTSGRSGELFF	TGCGCCAGCTATGGGACTAGCGGGAGATCCGGGGAGCTGTTTTTT	15	few	TRBV5-1	TRBD2	TRBJ2-2
CASLALARKETQYF	TGTGCCAGCTTGGCGCTAGCGAGAAAAGAGACCCAGTACTTC	14	.	TRBV6-5	.	TRBJ2-5
CAIRSAGQVNGYTF	TGTGCCATCAGGAGCGCGGGACAGGTTAATGGCTACACCTTC	14	.	TRBV10-3	TRBD1	TRBJ1-2
CSVAYQGVPYEQYF	TGCAGCGTTGCATATCAGGGGGTCCCCTACGAGCAGTACTTC	14	.	TRBV29-1	TRBD1	TRBJ2-7
CAISEPTSGRSWEQYF	TGTGCCATCAGTGAGCCCACTAGCGGGAGGTCTTGGGAGCAGTACTTC	16	once	TRBV10-3	TRBD2	TRBJ2-7
CASSSGAYIGNTIYF	TGTGCCAGCAGCTCAGGGGCTTATATCGGAAACACCATATATTTT	15	once	TRBV7-2	.	TRBJ1-3
CATSRAGLAYEQYF	TGTGCCACCAGCAGGGCAGGGTTAGCCTACGAGCAGTACTTC	14	.	TRBV15	.	TRBJ2-7
CASSLGQVNYGYTF	TGTGCCAGCAGCTTGGGACAGGTCAACTATGGCTACACCTTC	14	.	TRBV7-2	TRBD1	TRBJ1-2
CASSLIGTYEQYF	TGCGCCAGCAGCCTCATCGGGACCTACGAGCAGTACTTC	13	.	TRBV4-3	.	TRBJ2-7
CASSTPGTGDYGYTF	TGTGCCAGTAGTACACCCGGGACAGGGGATTATGGCTACACCTTC	15	once	TRBV19	TRBD1	TRBJ1-2
CASSLLGGNTEAFF	TGTGCCAGCAGCTTGTTAGGGGGGAACACTGAAGCTTTCTTT	14	once	TRBV5-8	.	TRBJ1-1
CASSLGQGGYEQYF	TGTGCCAGCAGCTTGGGACAGGGAGGTTACGAGCAGTACTTC	14	.	TRBV11-2	TRBD1	TRBJ2-7
CASRQVGVNTQYF	TGTGCCAGCAGACAGGTTGGGGTGAATACGCAGTATTTT	13	.	TRBV28	.	TRBJ2-3
CASSPDRGVYNEQFF	TGCGCCAGCAGCCCTGACAGGGGAGTCTACAATGAGCAGTTCTTC	15	.	TRBV5-1	TRBD1	TRBJ2-1
CASSLGGQLSYEQYF	TGTGCCAGCAGCTTAGGGGGACAGCTTTCCTACGAGCAGTACTTC	15	.	TRBV7-6	TRBD1	TRBJ2-7
CASNDRLTEAFF	TGTGCCAGCAACGACAGGCTCACTGAAGCTTTCTTT	12	.	TRBV6-6	.	TRBJ1-1
CASSPTRKTGELFF	TGTGCCAGCAGTCCTACCCGTAAGACCGGGGAGCTGTTTTTT	14	.	TRBV28	.	TRBJ2-2
CASSKGTSGSNEQFF	TGTGCCAGCAGCAAGGGGACTAGCGGGAGCAATGAGCAGTTCTTC	15	.	TRBV11-1	TRBD2	TRBJ2-1
CASSFRGGANTGELFF	TGCGCCAGCAGCTTTAGAGGCGGGGCCAACACCGGGGAGCTGTTTTTT	16	.	TRBV5-1	.	TRBJ2-2
CASTFFWQAPITTEAFF	TGCGCCAGCACCTTCTTTTGGCAGGCGCCAATCACCACTGAAGCTTTCTTT	17	.	TRBV4-1	.	TRBJ1-1
CASSWTGRKYEQYF	TGTGCCAGCAGTTGGACAGGGAGAAAGTACGAGCAGTACTTC	14	.	TRBV2	TRBD1	TRBJ2-7
CASSSFRGQFRTEAFF	TGTGCCAGCAGTTCGTTTCGAGGGCAGTTTCGCACTGAAGCTTTCTTT	16	few	TRBV6-5	.	TRBJ1-1
CASSMGLAGVGEQFF	TGTGCCAGCAGCATGGGACTAGCGGGAGTCGGTGAGCAGTTCTTC	15	.	TRBV7-8	TRBD2	TRBJ2-1
CASSLAMKSEQYF	TGCGCCAGCAGCTTGGCCATGAAGAGCGAGCAGTACTTC	13	.	TRBV5-1	.	TRBJ2-7
CASSKEGQSTDTQYF	TGTGCCAGCAGCAAGGAGGGACAGAGCACAGATACGCAGTATTTT	15	once	TRBV21-1	.	TRBJ2-3
CASSPPLTSGSHSYEQYF	TGTGCCAGCTCACCACCTTTGACTAGCGGGAGTCACTCCTACGAGCAGTACTTC	18	.	TRBV18	TRBD2	TRBJ2-7
CASSQEAGRTDTQYF	TGTGCCAGCAGCCAAGAGGCAGGGAGGACAGATACGCAGTATTTT	15	few	TRBV5-4	.	TRBJ2-3
CASSPLADSTDTQYF	TGTGCCAGCAGTCCACTAGCGGATAGCACAGATACGCAGTATTTT	15	.	TRBV6-5	TRBD2	TRBJ2-3
CASSQIWTGNEKLFF	TGCGCCAGCAGCCAAATATGGACAGGGAACGAAAAACTGTTTTTT	15	.	TRBV4-3	TRBD1	TRBJ1-4
CASSVDPAGVKNEQFF	TGTGCCAGCAGCGTAGACCCAGCGGGAGTTAAGAATGAGCAGTTCTTC	16	.	TRBV9	TRBD2	TRBJ2-1
CASSFPGQGVETQYF	TGTGCCAGCAGTTTTCCGGGACAGGGGGTCGAGACCCAGTACTTC	15	.	TRBV28	TRBD1	TRBJ2-5
CASSLEGIYGYTF	TGTGCCAGCAGCTTGGAGGGGATATATGGCTACACCTTC	13	.	TRBV5-4	.	TRBJ1-2
CAWSPDNEKLFF	TGTGCCTGGAGTCCAGATAATGAAAAACTGTTTTTT	12	.	TRBV30	.	TRBJ1-4
CAWATGQVEQFF	TGTGCCTGGGCGACAGGGCAAGTGGAGCAGTTCTTC	12	.	TRBV30	TRBD1	TRBJ2-1
CASSQMSLGDTQYF	TGCGCCAGCAGCCAAATGTCACTAGGGGATACGCAGTATTTT	14	once	TRBV4-1	.	TRBJ2-3
CASSLTGTSAFTSDEQFF	TGCGCCAGCAGCTTGACCGGGACTAGCGCCTTTACTAGTGATGAGCAGTTCTTC	18	few	TRBV5-1	TRBD2	TRBJ2-1
CASSLYRGNGETQYF	TGTGCCAGCAGCTTATACAGGGGCAATGGGGAGACCCAGTACTTC	15	.	TRBV5-6	TRBD1	TRBJ2-5
CASSPLTSGEQFF	TGTGCCAGCTCACCCCTGACTAGCGGGGAGCAGTTCTTC	13	.	TRBV18	TRBD2	TRBJ2-1
CASSAGAQETQYF	TGTGCCAGCAGCGCAGGGGCCCAAGAGACCCAGTACTTC	13	few	TRBV7-6	.	TRBJ2-5
CASSYWTGNGYTF	TGTGCCAGCAGTTACTGGACAGGGAATGGCTACACCTTC	13	.	TRBV6-5	TRBD1	TRBJ1-2
CASSPRKAASMNTEAFF	TGTGCCAGCTCACCACGGAAGGCAGCTAGCATGAACACTGAAGCTTTCTTT	17	.	TRBV18	.	TRBJ1-1
CASRFEDTYGYTF	TGCGCCAGCAGGTTTGAGGATACCTATGGCTACACCTTC	13	.	TRBV5-1	.	TRBJ1-2
CASTQFYRGSDTQYF	TGTGCCAGCACCCAATTCTACAGGGGATCCGATACGCAGTATTTT	15	.	TRBV5-8	TRBD1	TRBJ2-3
CASSDWSGKNSYEQYF	TGTGCCAGCAGTGACTGGAGCGGAAAAAACTCCTACGAGCAGTACTTC	16	.	TRBV6-4	.	TRBJ2-7